The 8 T cell receptor beta chains below all came from one sample that was sequenced in a study of a mutant IDH1 vaccine in newly diagnosed glioma. For these receptors, no antigen is known. Sequencing used immunoSEQ multiplex PCR; TCRdb keeps in-frame clones, though not all of them. The top ten hold 15% of the sample, which has some 30,000 clones, roughly 77% seen once. The time point was: week 35, safety follow-up. Every single dose of the vaccine, 300 ug of mutant IDH1 20-mer peptide, came with topical imiquimod. Material: PBMCs, obtained from a glioma patient whose treatment included an IDH1 peptide vaccine. All receptors derive from a man aged 25 to 40 with glioma.

The chain is built from TRBV30 and TRBJ2-5; a possible D gene is TRBD2 (5 bases). Per germline, CDR1 GTSNPN and CDR2 SVGIG (reference sequence). This CDR3 contains 13 residues. Trimming removed 1 base at V and 7 bases at J, with 13 bases between. CDR3 nucleotides: TGTGCCTGGAGTGACGGGGTCGTAGGGACCCAGTACTTC. Protein product: CAWSDGVVGTQYF.

This clone is a singleton in its sample. CDR3 loop: CAGSARGLNTEAFF. The CDR3 DNA reads as TGTGCCGGGTCCGCAAGGGGGCTGAACACTGAAGCTTTCTTT. V usage is TRBV6-6 and J usage is TRBJ1-1; 7 positions agree with TRBD1. Germline lookup yields CDR1 MNHNY and CDR2 SVGAGI (reference sequence). V gave up 11 bases and J gave up 0 bases; unmatched junction bases: 9. The CDR3 contains 14 residues.

The rearrangement uses TRBV5-1 and TRBJ1-4; D perhaps matches TRBD1 (5 bases). Deletions cut 7 bases from V and 6 bases from J, with 13 bases between. The germline CDR1 and CDR2 sequences are SGHRS and YFSETQ. The CDR3 runs to 13 residues. Here the CDR3 DNA reads TGCGCCAGCTCCGGGACGGTGGATGAAAAACTGTTTTTT. This translates into CASSGTVDEKLFF.

The CDR3 loop is CASSPEENTEAFF. The CDR3 bases are TGTGCCAGCAGTCCGGAGGAGAACACTGAAGCTTTCTTT. This chain joins TRBV6-4 and TRBJ1-1, with D hard to call. The V gene lost 5 bases and the J gene lost 1 base, with 8 bases spanning the gap. Germline V CDR1 and CDR2: MRHNA, SNTAGT. The CDR3 totals 13 residues.

V is TRBV7-6 and J is TRBJ2-1, with D possibly matching TRBD2 (6 bases). Germline CDR1 SGHVS, CDR2 FNYEAQ. V was pared by 7 bases and J by 0 bases, with 16 bases between. The CDR3 has 16 amino acids. CDR3 protein: CASTSSGGISYNEQFF. CDR3 nucleotides: TGTGCCAGCACCTCCAGTGGCGGGATCTCCTACAATGAGCAGTTCTTC.

This clone is labeled as medium-sized. This chain connects TRBV20-1 to TRBJ1-1, with D uncertain. V was shortened by 4 bases and J by 1 base, with 4 bases between the two germline ends. Germline V CDR1 and CDR2: DFQATT, SNEGSKA (reference sequence). The CDR3 spans 11 residues. DNA of the CDR3: TGCAGTGCTACCAAGAACACTGAAGCTTTCTTT. Protein: CSATKNTEAFF.

This chain uses TRBV18 with TRBJ1-1; TRBD1 agrees at 7 bases. V lost 4 bases to trimming and J lost 4 bases; unmatched junction nucleotides: 6. This CDR3 spans 14 amino acids. Germline values: CDR1 KGHSH, CDR2 LQKENI. This CDR3 is CASSRGQRGTEAFF. The CDR3 coding sequence is TGTGCCAGCTCACGGGGACAGCGAGGCACTGAAGCTTTCTTT.

The rearrangement uses TRBV6-5 and TRBJ2-1; possible D gene TRBD2, 5 bases. Trimming took 2 bases from V and 7 from J, leaving 18 bases between them. The CDR3 contains 16 residues. Germline V gives CDR1 MNHEY, CDR2 SVGAGI. CDR3 nucleotides: TGTGCCAGCAGTTACAAAAGGAGGTTACCCAATAATGAGCAGTTCTTC. This encodes CASSYKRRLPNNEQFF.